This record looks at one T cell receptor (beta chain) sequence and its context. Antigen unknown. An input of about 0.5 to 1 ug of RNA was subjected to reverse transcription using random hexamers. By means of immunoSEQ multiplex PCR, TCR beta CDR3 spanning 54 Vbeta and 13 Jbeta underwent amplification. From the immunoSEQ multiplex PCR reads, TCRdb called clonotypes with MiXCR, one entry per CDR3 protein. There are 90,000 to 150,000 distinct CDR3 sequences in the sample; about 92% occur only once, and around 0.085% lies in the top ten. The sample is drawn from a study of CD8 T cells in Susac syndrome. Study outcomes and limitations: Only a relatively small number of individuals were included in the TCR sequencing and HLA analysis.

J was trimmed by 3 bases and V by 6 bases; bases with no gene match: 12. In germline, CDR1 is LGHDT, CDR2 YNNKEL (reference sequence). The CDR3 runs to 18 residues. The sequencing sample was made of CD4+ T cells from PBMCs. This clonotype originated in a human donor with multiple sclerosis. The chain links TRBV3-1 to TRBJ2-1; 12 nucleotides match TRBD2. Written as DNA, the CDR3 is TGTGCCAGCAGGTCGACTAGCGGGGGCTCCTCCCTCTACAATGAGCAGTTCTTC. It codes for CASRSTSGGSSLYNEQFF.